Shown below are 27 T cell receptor beta chains from a single sample sequenced in a study of vaccination and CD4 T cells after COVID-19. Sample treatment: roughly nine-day PBMC culture with coronavirus spike peptide pools or control peptides (ViraFEST assay). Pre-COVID-19 pandemic sampling (2011-2018) yielded the unexposed donor's CD4+ T cells. Sequenced with the Oncomine TCR Beta short-read assay was DNA taken from cultured CD4+ T cells. From the PCR reads, TCRdb called clonotypes with MiXCR, one entry per CDR3 protein. The sample contains 3,500 to 4,500 distinct CDR3 sequences, roughly 60% of which appear only once. These receptors' antigens are unknown. The sample comprised CD4+ T cells from blood, cultured in vitro. These TCRs come from a human donor in good health.

The V call is TRBV10-1, the J call TRBJ1-2; D is ambiguous. Germline lookup yields CDR1 WNHNN and CDR2 SYGVQD (reference sequence). Trimming shortened V by 5 bases and J by 9 bases, and 4 bases separated the two germline ends. The CDR3 runs to 9 residues. CDR3 sequence (DNA): TGCGCCAGCAGTATGAGCTACACCTTC. Residues: CASSMSYTF.

The chain has TRBV12-3 or TRBV12-4 and TRBJ2-3, with 7 bases aligning to TRBD1. The length of the CDR3 is 13 residues. V lost 1 base to trimming and J lost 8 bases; unmatched junction nucleotides: 3. The CDR3 spells CASSLVSGGTQYF. The CDR3 DNA reads TGTGCCAGCAGTTTAGTTTCAGGGGGTACGCAGTATTTT.

This CDR3 reads CASGLNGETEAFF. The CDR3 DNA is TGTGCTAGTGGTTTGAACGGGGAAACTGAAGCTTTCTTT. This chain connects TRBV12-5 to TRBJ1-1; no clear D. Germline values: CDR1 LGHNT, CDR2 FRNRAP. The CDR3 is 13 amino acids. Trimming took off 2 bases at V and 5 bases at J, with 9 bases between the two ends.

This sequence joins TRBV14 and TRBJ2-5; the match to TRBD1 covers 12 bases. This CDR3 contains 19 residues. J lost 2 bases, V lost 4 bases, and 14 bases had no gene match. CDR1 and CDR2 (germline): SGHDN, FVKESK. The CDR3 sequence is CASSLARGWDRGRQETQYF. The CDR3 bases are TGTGCCAGCAGCCTCGCCCGAGGCTGGGACAGGGGGCGTCAAGAGACCCAGTACTTC.

The chain combines TRBV6-1 with TRBJ1-3; D possibly corresponds to TRBD1 (5 bases). CDR1 is MNHNS, CDR2 SASEGT, per germline. V dropped 11 bases and J dropped 0 bases, with 11 bases sitting between them. The CDR3 consists of 13 residues. CDR3 sequence (DNA): TGTGCCGTTGGGGGGTACTCTGGAAACACCATATATTTT. Protein product: CAVGGYSGNTIYF.

The count of this clonotype is one. The V gene is TRBV20-1, the J gene TRBJ1-6; D perhaps matches TRBD1 (6 bases). V shed 7 bases and J shed 7 bases, with 14 bases lying between them. The CDR3 is 13 amino acids. Germline CDR1 is DFQATT and CDR2 is SNEGSKA (reference sequence). CDR3: CSERGLFNSPLHF. The CDR3 DNA is TGCAGTGAAAGGGGGTTGTTCAATTCACCCCTCCACTTT.

This chain connects TRBV27 to TRBJ1-2, with TRBD1 matching over 9 bases. The germline V gene encodes CDR1 MNHEY and CDR2 SMNVEV (reference sequence). The CDR3 loop spans 17 amino acids. The trim removed 4 bases at V and 4 bases at J, leaving 13 bases unmatched. The CDR3 DNA reads TGTGCCAGCAGTTCTTTAACAGGGGGCACTCGGGCCTATGGCTACACCTTC. Translating it yields CASSSLTGGTRAYGYTF.

The V call is TRBV6-1, the J call TRBJ2-2; 8 bases match TRBD2. The J segment lost 4 bases and the V segment lost 3 bases, leaving 1 base of the junction unmatched. Germline V CDR1 and CDR2: MNHNS, SASEGT. The CDR3 spans 14 residues. The CDR3 sequence is CASSELAGTGELFF. CDR3 bases: TGTGCCAGCAGTGAGCTAGCGGGCACCGGGGAGCTGTTTTTT.

This clonotype was picked up a small number of times. Here the CDR3 DNA reads TGCAGTGCAACCCCTGGAAACACCATATATTTT. This sequence encodes CSATPGNTIYF. The rearrangement uses TRBV20-1 and TRBJ1-3; D is ambiguous. The CDR3 sequence is 11 residues long. CDR1 and CDR2 from the germline V gene are DFQATT and SNEGSKA (reference sequence). The ends were cut back, 6 bases at V and 2 bases at J, with 5 bases in the middle.

The rearrangement joins TRBV29-1 to TRBJ1-1; TRBD1 matches at 7 bases. The CDR3 consists of 12 residues. Germline CDR1 reads SQVTM; CDR2 reads ANQGSEA. J lost 5 bases, V lost 8 bases, and 8 bases had no gene match. In DNA, the CDR3 is TGCAGCCTTAGAACAGGGGCAACTGAAGCTTTCTTT. This translates into CSLRTGATEAFF.

V usage is TRBV20-1 and J usage is TRBJ2-1, with D hard to call. The germline V gene encodes CDR1 DFQATT and CDR2 SNEGSKA (reference sequence). V was trimmed by 1 base and J by 5 bases, leaving 15 bases between them. The CDR3 runs 15 residues. The CDR3 is CSARVPGPGHNEQFF. CDR3 DNA: TGCAGTGCTAGAGTTCCGGGCCCCGGCCACAATGAGCAGTTCTTC.

The table lists this clonotype with a count of one. The CDR3 DNA sequence: TGTGCCAGCAGCTTAGGCCAATCCGATACGCAGTATTTT. Translated, it gives CASSLGQSDTQYF. V usage is TRBV7-2 and J usage is TRBJ2-3; D gene unclear. Looked up from germline, CDR1 is SGHTA and CDR2 is FQGNSA. This CDR3 contains 13 residues. With 1 base removed from V and 6 bases from J, the gap between germline ends came to 8 bases.

This clonotype was seen more than once but under ten times. This chain joins TRBV27 and TRBJ1-6; unclear D gene. This CDR3 comprises 13 residues. The ends were cut back, 4 bases at V and 4 bases at J, with 5 bases in the middle. Per the germline V gene, CDR1 is MNHEY and CDR2 is SMNVEV (reference sequence). This CDR3 reads CASSSSYNSPLHF. CDR3 nucleotide sequence: TGTGCCAGCAGTTCATCATATAATTCACCCCTCCACTTT.

The chain combines TRBV7-2 with TRBJ2-7; TRBD2 is a possible D gene (7 bases). V shed 0 bases and J shed 1 base, with 16 bases lying between them. CDR3 length: 17 residues. Germline V gene lookup returns CDR1 SGHTA and CDR2 FQGNSA. The CDR3 DNA reads TGTGCCAGCAGCTTAGCGGCTGGGGGGGCGCTTTCCTACGAGCAGTACTTC. Amino acids: CASSLAAGGALSYEQYF.

In this sample, this clonotype turned up a few times. CDR3 sequence (DNA): TGTGCCAGCAAAAGGGACCCGAACACTGAAGCTTTCTTT. Translated: CASKRDPNTEAFF. This chain links TRBV6-1 with TRBJ1-1; D is possibly TRBD1 (5 bases). Germline CDR1 is MNHNS and CDR2 is SASEGT. V shed 7 bases and J shed 1 base, with 10 bases lying between them. The CDR3 length is 13 residues.

This clonotype was detected once. The chain uses TRBV2 and TRBJ1-5; D is undetermined. Germline CDR1 SNHLY, CDR2 FYNNEI. The CDR3 is made up of 14 amino acids. V was cut by 1 base and J by 0 bases, with 4 bases left in between. DNA of the CDR3: TGTGCCAGCAGTGAAGGGGTTAGCAATCAGCCCCAGCATTTT. Its translation is CASSEGVSNQPQHF.

This clonotype has only a few counts. The gene calls are TRBV7-2 and TRBJ1-3; no reliable D call. The length of the CDR3 is 12 residues. Trimming removed 5 bases at V and 7 bases at J, with 9 bases between. Germline assignment: CDR1 SGHTA and CDR2 FQGNSA. CDR3 sequence reads: CASSLDYNTIYF. DNA for the CDR3: TGTGCCAGCAGCCTTGATTATAACACCATATATTTT.

The chain joins TRBV27 to TRBJ1-3; 8 bases match TRBD1. The CDR3 sequence is 14 residues long. The germline CDR1 and CDR2 sequences are MNHEY and SMNVEV (reference sequence). V lost 6 bases, J lost 3 bases, and 4 bases stayed unmatched. The CDR3 DNA reads TGTGCCAGCAGCCCCAGGGGGCATGGAAACACCATATATTTT. It codes for CASSPRGHGNTIYF.

The rearrangement uses TRBV3-1 and TRBJ2-5; D possibly corresponds to TRBD1 (6 bases). Germline CDR1 is LGHDT and CDR2 is YNNKEL (reference sequence). V shed 4 bases and J shed 2 bases, with 14 bases lying between them. The CDR3 has 15 residues. The CDR3 is CASSPSGVSQETQYF. The CDR3 nucleotides read TGTGCCAGCAGCCCCTCAGGGGTGTCGCAAGAGACCCAGTACTTC.

This clonotype appeared a few times. This chain uses TRBV7-2 with TRBJ1-2; the match to TRBD1 covers 8 bases. The length of the CDR3 is 19 residues. Trimming at V came to 1 base and at J to 4 bases, leaving 17 bases not matched to a gene. Germline CDR1 reads SGHTA; CDR2 reads FQGNSA. The CDR3, as DNA: TGTGCCAGCAGCTTAGTTGCGAACCAGGGGGCTGGTCGCCTCTATGGCTACACCTTC. It is translated as CASSLVANQGAGRLYGYTF.

This clonotype was observed a few times. This chain links TRBV19 with TRBJ1-2; 12 bases agree with TRBD1. After removal of 4 bases from V and 4 bases from J, the junction contained 7 bases not matched to a gene. Germline CDR1 reads LNHDA; CDR2 reads SQIVND (reference sequence). The CDR3 totals 16 residues. The DNA for the CDR3 is TGTGCCAGTAGTAGCCAGGGACAGGGGGCTTCCTATGGCTACACCTTC. It translates to CASSSQGQGASYGYTF.

This chain joins TRBV6-1 and TRBJ1-2; D unclear. With 4 bases removed from V and 8 bases from J, the gap between germline ends came to 14 bases. The CDR3 is 13 residues long. Germline-derived CDR1 and CDR2 are MNHNS and SASEGT. The CDR3: CASSGYIPGGYTF. The CDR3 nucleotides are TGTGCCAGCAGTGGATACATCCCCGGGGGCTACACCTTC.

This sequence joins TRBV7-2 and TRBJ1-5; D unclear. The V end lost 1 base, the J end lost 9 bases, and 10 bases lay between the germline ends. The CDR3 runs 13 residues. Per germline, CDR1 SGHTA and CDR2 FQGNSA. The CDR3 loop reads CASSLEANGPQHF. The CDR3 nucleotides read TGTGCCAGCAGCTTAGAGGCTAATGGGCCCCAGCATTTT.

The chain employs TRBV20-1 and TRBJ2-3, with 11 bases matching TRBD2. The V and J ends lost 2 bases and 6 bases, in that order; junction bases with no gene match: 4. There are 14 residues in the CDR3. The germline V gene encodes CDR1 DFQATT and CDR2 SNEGSKA (reference sequence). CDR3: CSARISGGADTQYF. The CDR3 nucleotides read TGCAGTGCTAGAATTAGCGGGGGGGCGGATACGCAGTATTTT.

The V call is TRBV20-1, the J call TRBJ1-5; D is ambiguous. Germline CDR1 DFQATT, CDR2 SNEGSKA (reference sequence). The CDR3 has 13 residues. Trimming removed 0 bases from V and 3 bases from J, with 6 bases in between. The CDR3, as DNA: TGCAGTGCTAGAGAGACACTCAATCAGCCCCAGCATTTT. Its protein is CSARETLNQPQHF.

The CDR3 protein is CATTSSGQVTTEQYF. CDR3 DNA sequence: TGTGCCACCACTTCTTCGGGACAGGTAACTACCGAGCAGTACTTC. The chain recombines TRBV27 with TRBJ2-7; TRBD1 aligns across 8 bases. The J segment lost 6 bases and the V segment lost 10 bases, leaving 17 bases of the junction unmatched. Germline CDR1 MNHEY, CDR2 SMNVEV (reference sequence). The CDR3 extends over 15 amino acids.

The V gene is TRBV7-2, the J gene TRBJ2-2, with D perhaps TRBD2 (6 bases). CDR1 and CDR2 (germline): SGHTA, FQGNSA. V dropped 2 bases and J dropped 2 bases, with 9 bases sitting between them. CDR3 size: 15 residues. The CDR3 region has the DNA TGTGCCAGCAGCTTAAGCGGGCCAAACACCGGGGAGCTGTTTTTT. Translation gives CASSLSGPNTGELFF.